Sequencing of this T cell receptor beta chain was carried out in a study of blood T cell repertoires in COVID-19. Using immunoSEQ multiplex PCR, the repertoire was profiled, and TCRdb retains in-frame clones only, with some absent. The sample includes about 110,000 clones, around 88% of them seen just once. V lost 4 bases and J lost 0; bases outside the gene matches: 4. The CDR3 has 16 residues. Germline V gives CDR1 MGHRA, CDR2 YSYEKL. J is TRBJ2-2 and V is TRBV4-1; 8 nucleotides line up with TRBD2. This clonotype was obtained from a middle-aged man with active or convalescent COVID-19. The sample taken for sequencing was peripheral blood. CDR3 in DNA: TGCGCCAGCAGCCCCAGAGCGGGAGCGAACACCGGGGAGCTGTTTTTT. Its protein is CASSPRAGANTGELFF.